This T cell receptor beta chain came from a study of T cell responses to AZD1222 COVID-19 vaccine. Only in-frame clones appear in the TCRdb table, and some are missing; sequencing was by immunoSEQ multiplex PCR. Of roughly 130,000 clones listed, around 90% were seen once; the top ten hold 2.5% to 3%. Trimming removed 0 bases at V and 4 bases at J, with 7 bases between. The CDR3 runs to 13 residues. Germline lookup yields CDR1 SGHNT and CDR2 YYREEE (reference sequence). The chain joins TRBV5-4 to TRBJ1-1; no firm D call. Source: peripheral blood, taken on day 0 of AZD1222 vaccination. This TCR was sampled from an adult in good health. The CDR3 DNA reads TGTGCCAGCAGCTTGGTTACCGGCACTGAAGCTTTCTTT. Its protein is CASSLVTGTEAFF.